This record concerns one TCR beta chain sequence. Clones were read by immunoSEQ multiplex PCR, and TCRdb kept only the in-frame ones, dropping some. The profile shows 250,000 to 350,000 clones, about nine tenths of them singletons. CDR3 size: 14 residues. The germline V gene has CDR1 SGHNT and CDR2 YYREEE (reference sequence). V was shortened by 4 bases and J by 4 bases, with 14 bases between the two germline ends. This specimen belongs to a study of blood T cell repertoires in COVID-19. For the study at large: The analysed material was cDNA or gDNA that came from T cells, B-cell-depleted T cells, or PBMCs.

Participant age was roughly 18 to 100 years, and participants resided in roughly 24 US areas. Cohort assignment relied on participant-reported clinical history. The study recruited exposed participants who had met a COVID-19 case within 2 weeks before entry. This receptor was identified in a woman between 45 and 60 years old who had been exposed to COVID-19. Source material: PBMCs or T cells enriched from blood (not recorded which). This chain joins TRBV5-4 and TRBJ2-5, with D maybe TRBD1 (6 bases). The CDR3 DNA sequence: TGTGCCAGCAGCCTCAGGGGTGGGTCAGAGACCCAGTACTTC. Its translation is CASSLRGGSETQYF. Supplemented by reference TRBV5-4 and TRBJ2-5, the full variable domain reads ETGVTQSPTHLIKTRGQQVTLRCSSQSGHNTVSWYQQALGQGPQFIFQYYREEENGRGNFPPRFSGLQFPNYSSELNVNALELDDSALYLCASSLRGGSETQYFGPGTRLLVL.